This is a list of T cell receptor beta chains from one sample in a study of somatic mutations in cytotoxic T cells in rheumatoid arthritis. The repertoire was sequenced with immunoSEQ multiplex PCR; TCRdb's copy has only in-frame clones and lacks some. The sample consists of approximately 20,000 clones, about four fifths of them appearing once. The sample consisted of CD8+ T cells sorted from blood. The receptors were gathered from a woman between 45 and 60 years old in good health. The CDR3 runs from the conserved cysteine through the conserved F or W. D genes are given only for firm matches. Some rows mark clone size as missing; the rest say once, few, many or name a class of expanded clone.

v_gene	d_gene	abundance	j_gene	CDR3aa	CDR3nt
TRBV27	NA	NA	TRBJ1-5	CASSLGQTHQPQHF	TGTGCCAGCAGTTTGGGTCAAACCCATCAGCCCCAGCATTTT
TRBV6-5	NA	NA	TRBJ2-7	CASSPGRGGNEQYF	TGTGCCAGCAGTCCAGGGAGGGGGGGGAACGAGCAGTACTTC
TRBV7-9	TRBD2	NA	TRBJ2-3	CASSSTSGDTDTQYF	TGTGCCAGCAGCTCGACTAGCGGGGATACAGATACGCAGTATTTT
TRBV28	NA	NA	TRBJ1-2	CASSPQYGYTF	TGTGCCAGCAGTCCCCAATATGGCTACACCTTC
TRBV4-1	TRBD2	NA	TRBJ2-1	CASSHERELYNEQFF	TGCGCCAGCAGCCATGAGCGGGAGCTGTACAATGAGCAGTTCTTC
TRBV4-3	NA	few	TRBJ2-7	CASSQGLGEGYEQYF	TGCGCCAGCAGCCAAGGTCTAGGCGAGGGGTACGAGCAGTACTTC
TRBV20-1	NA	NA	TRBJ2-3	CSAISTDTQYF	TGCAGTGCTATAAGCACAGATACGCAGTATTTT
TRBV6-6	NA	few	TRBJ2-7	CASSYSGREQYF	TGTGCCAGCAGTTACTCGGGAAGGGAGCAGTACTTC
TRBV23-1	TRBD2	NA	TRBJ2-7	CASSQGYGTSGNPYEQYF	TGCGCCAGCAGTCAAGGTTACGGGACTAGCGGGAACCCATACGAGCAGTACTTC
TRBV19	NA	few	TRBJ2-7	CASSNDSYEQYF	TGTGCCAGTAGTAACGACAGCTACGAGCAGTACTTC
TRBV28	NA	NA	TRBJ1-1	CASSSKREGDTEAFF	TGTGCCAGCAGTTCCAAAAGGGAGGGAGACACTGAAGCTTTCTTT
TRBV13	TRBD1	NA	TRBJ2-1	CASSPRPGQLNYNEQFF	TGTGCCAGCAGCCCCAGACCGGGACAGCTAAACTACAATGAGCAGTTCTTC
TRBV10-3	NA	NA	TRBJ2-1	CAISESSSERRNEQFF	TGTGCCATCAGTGAGTCGTCGTCCGAACGCCGGAATGAGCAGTTCTTC
TRBV13	NA	NA	TRBJ2-2	CASSFGLTGELFF	TGTGCCAGCAGCTTCGGGTTAACCGGGGAGCTGTTTTTT
TRBV4-1	TRBD2	NA	TRBJ2-5	CASSQGAGLETQYF	TGCGCCAGCAGCCAAGGAGCGGGGTTGGAGACCCAGTACTTC
TRBV7-9	TRBD2	NA	TRBJ2-4	CASSLVSSGRPKNIQYF	TGTGCCAGCAGCTTAGTTTCTAGCGGGAGGCCCAAAAACATTCAGTACTTC
TRBV4-2	TRBD2	NA	TRBJ2-3	CASSQDLGGGADTQYF	TGTGCCAGCAGCCAAGATCTCGGCGGGGGAGCAGATACGCAGTATTTT
TRBV5-1	TRBD2	NA	TRBJ2-7	CASSLAGLAAYEQYF	TGCGCCAGCAGCTTGGCAGGACTAGCGGCCTACGAGCAGTACTTC